This T cell receptor beta chain was profiled in a study of blood T cell repertoires in COVID-19. In the study overall: COVID-19 samples collected from the United States, Italy and Spain covered acute and convalescent phases. From T cells, B-cell-depleted T cells, or PBMCs came the material, which was cDNA or gDNA.

Authors' data handling: Using reference gene primer amplification, nucleated cell counts were estimated. Produced via immunoSEQ multiplex PCR; TCRdb's table is partial and in-frame only. V and J calls and clone size are copied from that table; D and trimming were computed from the DNA. The repertoire holds some 100,000 clones, with approximately 89% as singletons. Germline V gives CDR1 LNHNV, CDR2 YYDKDF (reference sequence). The CDR3 loop spans 13 amino acids. V lost 0 bases to trimming and J lost 7 bases, with 10 bases between them. This clone has just one count. This clonotype was sampled from a woman of 80 years or more with active COVID-19. J is TRBJ2-7 and V is TRBV15, with D maybe TRBD1 (5 bases). Sequenced: peripheral blood. The CDR3 protein is CATSRDRRGEQYF. CDR3 sequence (DNA): TGTGCCACCAGCAGAGATCGAAGGGGAGAGCAGTACTTC.